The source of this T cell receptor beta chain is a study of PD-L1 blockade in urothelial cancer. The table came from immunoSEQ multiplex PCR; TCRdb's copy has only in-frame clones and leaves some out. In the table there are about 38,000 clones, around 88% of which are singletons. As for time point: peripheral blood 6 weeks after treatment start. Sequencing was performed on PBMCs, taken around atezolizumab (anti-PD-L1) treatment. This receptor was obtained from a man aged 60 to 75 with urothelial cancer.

CDR3 sequence: CASSGRGGNTEAFF. The CDR3 DNA reads as TGCGCCAGCAGCGGAAGGGGGGGGAACACTGAAGCTTTCTTT. The chain is built from TRBV5-1 and TRBJ1-1, with D possibly being TRBD1 (6 bases). Germline values: CDR1 SGHRS, CDR2 YFSETQ. The CDR3 contains 14 residues. V was clipped by 4 bases and J by 1 base, with 11 bases between them.